This TCR beta chain appears in the sequencing data of a study of Graves' ophthalmopathy and Graves' hyperthyroidism. Across the whole study: Prior to any treatment, peripheral blood was collected at the time of initial diagnosis. General study points: It was with 70.59% sensitivity and around 72% specificity that the model predicted ophthalmopathy progression.

Amplified material comprised TCR beta CDR3 regions derived from RNA transcripts. Second-round multiplex PCR came after first-round RT-PCR with HTBI primers. TCRdb re-derived calls from the multiplex PCR reads in MiXCR, one entry per CDR3 protein. The profile covers fewer than 400,000 distinct CDR3 sequences, with 18% appearing a single time and 1.6% taken by the ten largest. Germline CDR1 KGHDR, CDR2 SFDVKD. Trimming took off 3 bases at V and 7 bases at J, with 20 bases between the two ends. CDR3 size: 16 residues. Uncontrolled infections, other autoimmune diseases, pregnancy or lactation barred patients from enrollment. PBMCs stemmed from around 9.1 ml of fresh peripheral blood. This clonotype was counted many times. No antigen is known for it.

The V and J genes are TRBV24-1 and TRBJ2-5, with D possibly matching TRBD1 (7 bases). The sequencing input was peripheral blood. The source is a woman under 30 with Graves' ophthalmopathy. This chain's CDR3 is CATSDPQEGAVVTQYF. The CDR3 DNA is TGTGCCACCAGTGATCCGCAGGAGGGGGCGGTGGTGACCCAGTACTTC.